A selection of T cell receptor beta chains follows, all from one sample in a study of T cell responses to AZD1222 COVID-19 vaccine. Generated by immunoSEQ multiplex PCR, the TCRdb table keeps only in-frame clones and is missing some. The sample yields about 100,000 clones, approximately 87% seen once. The input for sequencing was peripheral blood, taken on day 0 of MenACWY control vaccination. These receptors all come from an adult in good health. The CDR3 runs from the conserved cysteine through the conserved F or W. A D gene is named only where the DNA matches it firmly. The listing skips clone size in some rows; elsewhere it reads once, few, many or a size class.

d_call,clone_size,j_call,v_call,cdr3_nt,cdr3_aa
TRBD1,.,TRBJ2-7,TRBV7-6,TGTGCCAGCAGCTTATGGACAGGAAACTACGAGCAGTACTTC,CASSLWTGNYEQYF
TRBD1,.,TRBJ2-7,TRBV11-2,TGTGCCAGCAGCACTGGGACAGGGGGCTACGAGCAGTACTTC,CASSTGTGGYEQYF
.,once,TRBJ2-3,TRBV7-2,TGTGCCAGCAGCTTAGTTGGCATTGAGTCCACAGATACGCAGTATTTT,CASSLVGIESTDTQYF
.,.,TRBJ1-6,TRBV14,TGTGCCAGCAGCCTCGGCGGAGGCTCACCCCTCCACTTT,CASSLGGGSPLHF
.,.,TRBJ1-6,TRBV6-5,TGTGCCAGCAGTTACTCGGGGGCCTATAATTCACCCCTCCACTTT,CASSYSGAYNSPLHF
TRBD1,.,TRBJ1-2,TRBV4-3,TGCGCCAGCAGCCAATCCAATAGACAGGGCGGCTATGGCTACACCTTC,CASSQSNRQGGYGYTF
.,.,TRBJ2-3,TRBV24-1,TGTGCCACCAGTGGTTACCTCACAGATACGCAGTATTTT,CATSGYLTDTQYF
.,.,TRBJ1-1,TRBV12-3/TRBV12-4,TGTGCCAGCAGTTTGAGGGGTGAAGCTTTCTTT,CASSLRGEAFF
.,.,TRBJ1-1,TRBV7-2,TGTGCCAGCAGCTTAGGTGGGCAGGGACTGAACACTGAAGCTTTCTTT,CASSLGGQGLNTEAFF
.,.,TRBJ2-1,TRBV6-5,TGTGCCAGCAGTTACGCCCCGGGGTCCTACAATGAGCAGTTCTTC,CASSYAPGSYNEQFF
TRBD1,.,TRBJ1-2,TRBV7-2,TGTGCCAGCAGCTTCCAGACAGGGCCAGTGGGGGGTGGCTACACCTTC,CASSFQTGPVGGGYTF
.,.,TRBJ2-1,TRBV24-1,TGTGCCACCAGTGACCGTCGGAACCGGAGCTCCTACAATGAGCAGTTCTTC,CATSDRRNRSSYNEQFF
.,.,TRBJ1-1,TRBV7-3,TGTGCCTCCGGGGGGGCTTTTTACACTGAAGCTTTCTTT,CASGGAFYTEAFF
.,.,TRBJ1-2,TRBV6-6,TGTGCCAGCAGTTACGAGAATTACTATGGCTACACCTTC,CASSYENYYGYTF
.,few,TRBJ1-6,TRBV10-3,TGTGCCATCAAAGATGGCGACAATTCACCCCTCCACTTT,CAIKDGDNSPLHF
TRBD2,.,TRBJ2-3,TRBV27,TGTGCCAGCAGTGTATTAGCGGGGATGGGTACAGATACGCAGTATTTT,CASSVLAGMGTDTQYF
.,.,TRBJ1-1,TRBV18,TGTGCCAGCTCAACTCCCCCCCCAGTTACCCCTGAAGCTTTCTTT,CASSTPPPVTPEAFF
.,.,TRBJ2-7,TRBV4-3,TGCGCCAGCAGCCAAGGTTTCGCCGAGGGCTACGAGCAGTACTTC,CASSQGFAEGYEQYF
.,.,TRBJ1-5,TRBV6-5,TGTGCCAGCAGATGGGAAAGTTTGAGCAATCAGCCCCAGCATTTT,CASRWESLSNQPQHF
.,.,TRBJ1-1,TRBV19,TGTGCCAGTCAAAGAGGGACTATGAACACTGAAGCTTTCTTT,CASQRGTMNTEAFF
.,.,TRBJ1-6,TRBV15,TGTGCCACCAGCAGGCCCCTCGGGATGGGTTCACCCCTCCACTTT,CATSRPLGMGSPLHF
.,.,TRBJ1-5,TRBV7-8,TGTGCCAGCAGCTACGGGGCGCGCAATCAGCCCCAGCATTTT,CASSYGARNQPQHF
TRBD2,.,TRBJ2-5,TRBV7-2,TGTGCCAGCAGCCCTGGGACTAGCGGGGCGTACGAGACCCAGTACTTC,CASSPGTSGAYETQYF
TRBD1,.,TRBJ2-7,TRBV6-6,TGTGCCAGCAGTTACGGGACAGGCGTCTACGAGCAGTACTTC,CASSYGTGVYEQYF
TRBD2,.,TRBJ2-2,TRBV4-1,TGCGCCAGCAGCACACTAGCGGGAGAGTTCGCAGGGGAGCTGTTTTTT,CASSTLAGEFAGELFF
.,.,TRBJ2-1,TRBV7-9,TGTGCCAGCAGCCCCCGGCCTCAGTACAATGAGCAGTTCTTC,CASSPRPQYNEQFF
.,.,TRBJ1-6,TRBV7-2,TGTGCCAGCAGCTTAGTTCCTATGGGGGCTATTAATTCACCCCTCCACTTT,CASSLVPMGAINSPLHF
TRBD1,.,TRBJ2-7,TRBV29-1,TGCAGCGTTGAAGACCGACAGGGGGCCCAGTACGAGCAGTACTTC,CSVEDRQGAQYEQYF
.,.,TRBJ2-7,TRBV11-2,TGTGCCAGCAGCTTAGAGAACCCTAACTACGAGCAGTACTTC,CASSLENPNYEQYF
.,.,TRBJ1-2,TRBV12-3/TRBV12-4,TGTGCCAGCAGTCCCCAACAAGGGAATGGCTACACCTTC,CASSPQQGNGYTF
.,.,TRBJ1-3,TRBV2,TGTGCCAGCAGCGTCGGGGCCTTCTCTGGAAACACCATATATTTT,CASSVGAFSGNTIYF
TRBD2,.,TRBJ2-5,TRBV7-9,TGTGCCAGCAGCAGACAGGGCCAGCGGGAGGGCACCCAAGAGACCCAGTACTTC,CASSRQGQREGTQETQYF
.,.,TRBJ1-5,TRBV7-2,TGTGCCAGTGTGGGGGGGGCGGTGGATCAGCCCCAGCATTTT,CASVGGAVDQPQHF
TRBD1,.,TRBJ1-2,TRBV6-2/TRBV6-3,TGTGCCAGCAGTTACCAACTCCTGACAGGGGGCAACTATGGCTACACCTTC,CASSYQLLTGGNYGYTF
TRBD1,.,TRBJ1-3,TRBV4-3,TGCGCCAGCAGCGACAGGGGGGCTCGGAACACCATATATTTT,CASSDRGARNTIYF
TRBD1,few,TRBJ2-7,TRBV10-3,TGTGCCATCAGTGAGAAGGCAGGGGGCTACGAGCAGTACTTC,CAISEKAGGYEQYF
.,.,TRBJ1-1,TRBV19,TGTGCCAGTAGTATAGGCCCGGGTAGTGGCACTGAAGCTTTCTTT,CASSIGPGSGTEAFF
.,.,TRBJ1-2,TRBV11-3,TGTGCCAGCAGCGGATCGTGGAGGGGCGACTATGGCTACACCTTC,CASSGSWRGDYGYTF
.,.,TRBJ1-2,TRBV6-5,TGTGCCAGCAGTCCCGATTCCGGGTATGGCTACACCTTC,CASSPDSGYGYTF
TRBD2,few,TRBJ2-1,TRBV10-3,TGTGCAATTGGACTAGCGGGAGGAAGTGAGCAGTTCTTC,CAIGLAGGSEQFF
.,.,TRBJ2-1,TRBV24-1,TGTGCCACCAAGGCGGGGGCCAGCAATGAGCAGTTCTTC,CATKAGASNEQFF
.,.,TRBJ1-5,TRBV6-2/TRBV6-3,TGTGCCAGCAGTTATTTGGGGGCTCATCAGCCCCAGCATTTT,CASSYLGAHQPQHF
TRBD1,.,TRBJ1-2,TRBV11-1,TGTGCCAGCAGCTTAGAGACAGGGGGCGGCTATGGCTACACCTTC,CASSLETGGGYGYTF
.,.,TRBJ2-7,TRBV6-5,TGTGCCAGCAGTTACTCGGTCACACTTTCCTACGAGCAGTACTTC,CASSYSVTLSYEQYF
.,.,TRBJ2-2,TRBV10-3,TGTGCCATCAGTGAGTCGATCCAGGGCGGCGGGGAGCTGTTTTTT,CAISESIQGGGELFF
.,.,TRBJ1-2,TRBV29-1,TGCAGCGTTGAAGATCGGGGCTATGGCTACACCTTC,CSVEDRGYGYTF
.,.,TRBJ1-2,TRBV27,TGTGCCAGCAAACCCTCCTCACCGAACTATGGCTACACCTTC,CASKPSSPNYGYTF
.,.,TRBJ1-1,TRBV5-1,TGCGCCAGCAGCGTCGACAGGAACACTGAAGCTTTCTTT,CASSVDRNTEAFF
.,.,TRBJ1-5,TRBV19,TGTGCCAGTAGTTTCGGTGAGCGGGGTAATCAGCCCCAGCATTTT,CASSFGERGNQPQHF
.,.,TRBJ2-6,TRBV3-1/TRBV3-2,TGTGCCAGCAGCCCAAGACAGGCTGGGGCCAACGTCCTGACTTTC,CASSPRQAGANVLTF
.,.,TRBJ1-2,TRBV4-1,TGCGCCAGCAGCCAATCCCTAAGACGGGACCTATATGGCTACACCTTC,CASSQSLRRDLYGYTF
TRBD1,.,TRBJ1-2,TRBV5-8,TGTGCCAGCAGCTTGGTAGGGGGCATAGGCTACACCTTC,CASSLVGGIGYTF
.,.,TRBJ1-2,TRBV5-1,TGCGCCAGCAGCTTGACAGGTGACAGCTATGGCTACACCTTC,CASSLTGDSYGYTF
TRBD2,.,TRBJ2-1,TRBV5-1,TGCGCCAGCAGCGGGCAAGCGGGAGGGGGCAATGAGCAGTTCTTC,CASSGQAGGGNEQFF
.,.,TRBJ1-1,TRBV19,TGTGCCAGTAGTCCCTCCCGACACGGGGAAGCTTTCTTT,CASSPSRHGEAFF
.,.,TRBJ2-3,TRBV5-1,TGCGCCAGCAGCTTGGGCGGCCGAAGCACAGATACGCAGTATTTT,CASSLGGRSTDTQYF
.,.,TRBJ1-3,TRBV18,TGTGCCAGCTCACCGGGGCCGCCGGGGGCATTATCTGGAAACACCATATATTTT,CASSPGPPGALSGNTIYF
TRBD1,.,TRBJ2-7,TRBV30,TGTGCCTGGAGTGTACTTGGGACAGGGGGCTACGAGCAGTACTTC,CAWSVLGTGGYEQYF
TRBD2,.,TRBJ2-5,TRBV10-3,TGTGCCATCAGTGAAAGGGTAGCGGGGGGACAAGAGACCCAGTACTTC,CAISERVAGGQETQYF